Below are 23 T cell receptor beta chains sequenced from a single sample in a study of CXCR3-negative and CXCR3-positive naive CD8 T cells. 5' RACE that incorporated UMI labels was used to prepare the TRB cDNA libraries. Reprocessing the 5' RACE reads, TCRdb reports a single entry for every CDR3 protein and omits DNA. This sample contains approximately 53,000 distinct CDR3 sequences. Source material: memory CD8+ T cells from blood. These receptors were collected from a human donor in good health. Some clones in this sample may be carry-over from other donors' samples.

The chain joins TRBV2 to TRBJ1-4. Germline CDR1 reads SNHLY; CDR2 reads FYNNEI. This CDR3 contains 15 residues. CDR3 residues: CASSEPGRENEKLFF.

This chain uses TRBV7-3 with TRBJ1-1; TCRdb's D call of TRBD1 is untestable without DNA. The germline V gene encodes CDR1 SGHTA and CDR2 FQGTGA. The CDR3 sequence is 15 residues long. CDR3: CASSLMQGTNTEAFF. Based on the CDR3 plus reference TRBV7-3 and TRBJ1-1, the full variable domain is GAGVSQTPSNKVTEKGKYVELRCDPISGHTALYWYRQSLGQGPEFLIYFQGTGAADDSGLPNDRFFAVRPEGSVSTLKIQRTERGDSAVYLCASSLMQGTNTEAFFGQGTRLTVV.

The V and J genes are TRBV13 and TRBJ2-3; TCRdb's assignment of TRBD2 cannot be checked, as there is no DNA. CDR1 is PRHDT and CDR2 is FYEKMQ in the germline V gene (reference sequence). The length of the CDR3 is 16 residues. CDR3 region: CASSFSREASTDTQYF. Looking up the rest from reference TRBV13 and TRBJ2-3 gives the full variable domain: AAGVIQSPRHLIKEKRETATLKCYPIPRHDTVYWYQQGPGQDPQFLISFYEKMQSDKGSIPDRFSAQQFSDYHSELNMSSLELGDSALYFCASSFSREASTDTQYFGPGTRLTVL.

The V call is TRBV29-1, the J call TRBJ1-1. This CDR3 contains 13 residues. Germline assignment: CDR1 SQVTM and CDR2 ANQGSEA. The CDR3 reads CSANHGPEPEAFF.

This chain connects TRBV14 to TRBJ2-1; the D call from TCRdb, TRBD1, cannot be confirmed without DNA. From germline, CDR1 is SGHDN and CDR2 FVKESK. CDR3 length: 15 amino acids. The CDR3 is CASSLRGTGHNEQFF.

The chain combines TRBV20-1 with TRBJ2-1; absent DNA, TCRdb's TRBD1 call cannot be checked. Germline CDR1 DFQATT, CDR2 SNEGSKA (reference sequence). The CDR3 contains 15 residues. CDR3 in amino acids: CSARGDRESYNEQFF.

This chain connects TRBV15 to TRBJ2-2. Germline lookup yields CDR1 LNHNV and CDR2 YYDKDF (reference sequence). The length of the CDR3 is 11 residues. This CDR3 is CATSSTAELFF.

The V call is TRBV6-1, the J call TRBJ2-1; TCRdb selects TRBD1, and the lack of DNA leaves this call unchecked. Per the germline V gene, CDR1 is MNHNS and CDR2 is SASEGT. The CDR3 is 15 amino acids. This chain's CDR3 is CASSLLQGTTNEQFF.

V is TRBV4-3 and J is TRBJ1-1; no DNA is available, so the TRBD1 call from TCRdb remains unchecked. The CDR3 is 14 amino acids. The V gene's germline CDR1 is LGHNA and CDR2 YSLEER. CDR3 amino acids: CASSQGQGGPEAFF.

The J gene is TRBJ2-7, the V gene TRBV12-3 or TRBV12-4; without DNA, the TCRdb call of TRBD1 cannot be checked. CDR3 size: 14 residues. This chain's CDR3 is CASSLAPGGYEQYF.

The CDR3 here is CASSQDPSGGPDTQYF. This chain links TRBV4-3 with TRBJ2-3; TCRdb reports TRBD2, a call that lacks DNA to check it against. Looked up from germline, CDR1 is LGHNA and CDR2 is YSLEER. The CDR3 is 16 amino acids.

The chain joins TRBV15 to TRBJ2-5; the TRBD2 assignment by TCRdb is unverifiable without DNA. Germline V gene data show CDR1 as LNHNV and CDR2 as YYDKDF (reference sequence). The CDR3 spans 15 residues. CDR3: CATSRDRTIQETQYF.

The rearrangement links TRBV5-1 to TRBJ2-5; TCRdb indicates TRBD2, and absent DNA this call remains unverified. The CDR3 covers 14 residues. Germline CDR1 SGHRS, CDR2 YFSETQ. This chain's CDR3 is CASSRGLGEETQYF.

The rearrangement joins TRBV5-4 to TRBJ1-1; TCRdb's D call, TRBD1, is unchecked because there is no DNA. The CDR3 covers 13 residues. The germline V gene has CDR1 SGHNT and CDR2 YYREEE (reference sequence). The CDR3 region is CASTLGQGTEAFF. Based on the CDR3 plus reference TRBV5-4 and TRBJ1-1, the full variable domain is ETGVTQSPTHLIKTRGQQVTLRCSSQSGHNTVSWYQQALGQGPQFIFQYYREEENGRGNFPPRFSGLQFPNYSSELNVNALELDDSALYLCASTLGQGTEAFFGQGTRLTVV.

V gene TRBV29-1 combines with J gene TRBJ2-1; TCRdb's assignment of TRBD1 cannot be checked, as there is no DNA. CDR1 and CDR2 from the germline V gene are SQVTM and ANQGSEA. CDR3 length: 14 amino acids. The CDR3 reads CSGRQQNLYNEKFF.

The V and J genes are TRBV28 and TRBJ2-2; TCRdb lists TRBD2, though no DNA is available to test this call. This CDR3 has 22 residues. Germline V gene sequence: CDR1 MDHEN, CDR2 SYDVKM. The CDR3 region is CASSPRYQRMVSSLRFPGELFF.

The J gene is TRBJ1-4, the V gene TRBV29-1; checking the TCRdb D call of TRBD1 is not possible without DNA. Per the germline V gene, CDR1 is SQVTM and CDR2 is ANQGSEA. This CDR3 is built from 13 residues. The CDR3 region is CSVLGTGVEKLFF.

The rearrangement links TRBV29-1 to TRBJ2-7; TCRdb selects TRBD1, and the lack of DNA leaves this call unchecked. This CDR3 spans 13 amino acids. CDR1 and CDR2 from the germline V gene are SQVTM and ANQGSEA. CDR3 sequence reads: CSVEGRQGNEQYF.

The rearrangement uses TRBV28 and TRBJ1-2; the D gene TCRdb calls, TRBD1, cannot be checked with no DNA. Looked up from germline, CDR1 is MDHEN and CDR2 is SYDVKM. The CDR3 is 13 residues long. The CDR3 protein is CASSLTGEIGYTF.

This CDR3 reads CASSQGQGESETQYF. The rearrangement uses TRBV4-2 and TRBJ2-5; checking the TCRdb D call of TRBD1 is not possible without DNA. The CDR3 sequence is 15 residues long. The germline gives CDR1 LGHNA, CDR2 YNFKEQ.

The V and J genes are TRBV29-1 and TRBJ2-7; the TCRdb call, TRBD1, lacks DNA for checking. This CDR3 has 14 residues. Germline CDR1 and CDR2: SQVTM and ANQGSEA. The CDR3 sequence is CSVEDHDSPYEQYF.

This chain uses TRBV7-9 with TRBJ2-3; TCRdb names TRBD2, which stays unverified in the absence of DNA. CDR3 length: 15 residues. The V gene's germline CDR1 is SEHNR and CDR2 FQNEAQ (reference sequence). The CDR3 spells CASSLVGEDADTQYF.

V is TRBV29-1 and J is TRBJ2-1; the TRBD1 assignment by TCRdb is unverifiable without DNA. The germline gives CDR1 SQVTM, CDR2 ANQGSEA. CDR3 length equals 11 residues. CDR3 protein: CSVTWGNEQFF.